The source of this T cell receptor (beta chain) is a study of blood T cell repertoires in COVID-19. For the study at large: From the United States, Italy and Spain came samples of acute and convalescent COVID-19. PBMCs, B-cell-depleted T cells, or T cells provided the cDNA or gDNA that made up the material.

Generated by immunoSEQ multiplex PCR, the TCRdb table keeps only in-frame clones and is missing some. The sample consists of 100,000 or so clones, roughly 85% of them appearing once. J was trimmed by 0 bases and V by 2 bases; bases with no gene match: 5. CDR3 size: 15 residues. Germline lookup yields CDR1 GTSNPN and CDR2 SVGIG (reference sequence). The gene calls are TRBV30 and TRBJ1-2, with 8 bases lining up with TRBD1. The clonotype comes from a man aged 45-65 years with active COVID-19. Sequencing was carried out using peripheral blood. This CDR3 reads CAWSLGQGPNYGYTF. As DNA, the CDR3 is TGTGCCTGGAGTCTTGGACAGGGACCTAACTATGGCTACACCTTC.